This T cell receptor (beta chain) was observed in a study of T cell responses to AZD1222 COVID-19 vaccine. Whole-study findings and limits: White British donors predominated, females outnumbered males, and clonal diversity was possibly underestimated.

Only in-frame clones appear in the TCRdb table, and some are missing; sequencing was by immunoSEQ multiplex PCR. The table shows fewer than 150,000 clones, with 89% occurring only once. Regarding this clone: Its antigen remains unidentified.

CDR1 is SEHNR and CDR2 is FQNEAQ in the germline V gene (reference sequence). CDR3 length: 13 amino acids. Trimming took 5 bases from V and 7 from J, leaving 14 bases between them. This receptor was obtained from an adult in good health. Specimen: peripheral blood, collected on day 0 of AZD1222 vaccination. J is TRBJ2-5 and V is TRBV7-9, with D perhaps TRBD1 (5 bases). The CDR3 here is CASSPGVGRTQYF. The DNA for the CDR3 is TGTGCCAGCAGCCCCGGAGTGGGGCGGACCCAGTACTTC. The full variable domain, in which reference TRBV7-9 and TRBJ2-5 provide the parts outside the CDR3, is DTGVSQNPRHKITKRGQNVTFRCDPISEHNRLYWYRQTLGQGPEFLTYFQNEAQLEKSRLLSDRFSAERPKGSFSTLEIQRTEQGDSAMYLCASSPGVGRTQYFGPGTRLLVL.